The clone carrying this TCR beta chain was observed at least ten times. The junction differs from germline at one of its ends, possibly a read error. This specimen comes from a study of Graves' ophthalmopathy and Graves' hyperthyroidism. RNA transcripts provided the template for amplifying TCR beta CDR3 regions. The workflow started with a first-round RT-PCR run with HTBI primers and then moved on to a second-round multiplex PCR. Each CDR3 protein is one row after TCRdb ran MiXCR on the multiplex PCR reads. The sample includes around 400,000 distinct CDR3 sequences, about 16% of them seen just once. Moderately to severely active ophthalmopathy under 3 months, CAS at least 3, NOSPECS at least 4. The clonotype was recovered from a woman younger than 35 with Graves' ophthalmopathy. Source material: peripheral blood.

CDR3: CASSLRGQQEAQYF. Written as DNA, the CDR3 is TGTGCCAGCAGTTTAAGGGGACAACAAGAGGCCCAGTACTTC. The genes are TRBV28 and TRBJ2-5, with D tentatively TRBD1 (6 bases). This CDR3 has 14 residues. Germline V CDR1 and CDR2: MDHEN, SYDVKM.